The T cell receptor (beta chain) under discussion was sequenced for a study of T cell responses to AZD1222 COVID-19 vaccine (dated by TCRdb to about 2021). As for the study more broadly: AZD1222 recipients with second doses at about 4 weeks or about 12 weeks were pooled, because spike-specific TCR depth and breadth did not differ between schedules. A total of roughly 240 trial participants underwent TCR sequencing, of whom some 210 received two doses of AZD1222 and around 25 received two doses of the MenACWY control vaccine. Enrollment into the trials was organized by age into subgroups of 18-55, 56-69 and 70-plus years, and those subgroups contained approximately 160, 26 and 62 TCR-sequenced participants, respectively.

The CDR3 regions of human TCRbeta chains were subjected to immunosequencing. Processing in the source paper ran as follows. TCRs in the repertoires were matched against a reference library of SARS-CoV-2-specific TCRs that had been generated with the MIRA antigen-specificity platform. Breadth was defined as the fraction of unique TCRs that were SARS-CoV-2-associated. Depth was defined as the fraction of total T cells that were SARS-CoV-2-associated. Using the MIRA data, every spike-specific TCR was mapped to the spike region that the TCR reacted to and assigned to either a CD4 or a CD8 class. Log10-transformed breadth and depth values were compared by one-way ANOVA with Sidak's multiple comparisons tests. Not all clones reach the TCRdb copy of this immuneACCESS table, which keeps in-frame sequences only. Checked studies attribute under half of the gap to unresolved V genes and leave the rest unexplained. V and J calls plus clone size are reproduced from that table; the DNA served to infer D and trimming. For this sample there are some 140,000 clones; more than 90% appear just once. 3% to 3.5% of the sample goes to the ten largest clones.

General conclusions and limits of the study: Most participants were white British and females outnumbered males, and the authors suggested that clonal diversity may have been underestimated. Vaccine-associated CD4 TCRs spanned the whole spike protein, with dominant responses in regions 160-218 and 743-854. The 56-69-year group was small, and its depth increase did not reach significance, likely because of low power. A significant rise in spike-specific TCR breadth and depth was observed after two AZD1222 doses relative to day 0 and relative to MenACWY recipients. Epitopes outside the regions mutated in the B.1.351 and B.1.1.7 variants were reportedly recognized by nearly half of the unique spike-specific TCRs. Conclusions about previously exposed vaccinees were limited because only a handful of AZD1222 recipients were SARS-CoV-2 seropositive at baseline. Because no day 14 peak-response samples were available, repertoires were characterized only after the peak T cell response.

This sample's time point label indicates: baseline before first vaccination. The vaccinee samples were drawn from two UK trials, COV001 and COV002, one of which was a single-blind randomized controlled phase 2/3 trial testing AZD1222 (ChAdOx1 nCoV-19) in healthy adults. For TCRbeta chain sequencing, PBMC samples from trial participants were taken at day 0 and at day 28 after the second dose. V gives up 3 bases and J gives up 5 bases, and the segment between their germline ends measures 20 bases. The CDR3 covers 16 residues, taking in both the cysteine and the phenylalanine. Only the CDR3 DNA is retained, 48 bases long and in frame from the first base. Looking up the germline V gene yields CDR1 SGHRS and CDR2 YFSETQ. In regard to this clone: No cognate antigen has been identified for it. No qualities accompany the bases; no much larger clone lies one base away.

The chain is encoded by TRBV5-1 joined to TRBJ2-5; the D segment could be TRBD1, given 7 matching bases. This receptor was obtained from an adult in good health. The sequencing here drew on peripheral blood, taken on day 0 of AZD1222 vaccination. CDR3 region: CASSSLQGEVGETQYF. The nucleotide sequence reads TGCGCCAGCAGCTCCCTCCAGGGGGAGGTTGGGGAGACCCAGTACTTC.